The clone carrying this T cell receptor beta chain is categorized as medium-sized. Antigen unknown. Each library that profiled naive CD8 cells came from 20,000 to 1,000,000 sorted cells with 10%, 30% or 50% RNA. The source of the sample is a study of molecular identifiers for immune sequencing clone quantification. Study context: Naive CD8 cell RNA, from roughly 20,000 or 100,000 cells, was split five ways in replicates, with four sequenced.

Previously described methods and listed TCR primers produced bulk TCR libraries. MiXCR was run by TCRdb on the PCR reads, yielding one entry per CDR3 protein. The sample includes about 10,000 distinct CDR3 sequences, about a fifth of them seen just once. Broader study findings: Clones that exceeded 20 RNA copies held over 98% of effector molecules, yet under 1% in naive cells.

CDR3 length: 15 amino acids. Germline CDR1 is LGHNA and CDR2 is YNFKEQ. V was shortened by 4 bases and J by 1 base, with 11 bases between the two germline ends. The clonotype comes from a human donor in good health. Some libraries in this study had Jurkat cell RNA spiked in. This chain links TRBV4-2 with TRBJ1-5, with D uncertain. Sequenced material: naive CD8+ T cells from blood, with Jurkat cell RNA spiked in. Indicated subset: FACS-sorted CD8+CD4-CCR7+CD45RA+ naive T cells. CDR3 nucleotide sequence: TGTGCCAGCAGCCCAACTAAAACCAGCAATCAGCCCCAGCATTTT. Translated: CASSPTKTSNQPQHF.